This T cell receptor (beta chain) was sequenced in a study of T cell responses to AZD1222 COVID-19 vaccine. On this clone itself: The antigen remains undetermined.

This table comes from immunoSEQ multiplex PCR, and its TCRdb copy is limited to in-frame clones, with some not included. The sample includes over 150,000 clones, around 92% of them seen just once. The CDR3 extends over 14 amino acids. Germline V gene data show CDR1 as GTSNPN and CDR2 as SVGIG (reference sequence). The V end lost 8 bases, the J end lost 10 bases, and 21 bases lay between the germline ends. Overall study findings and caveats: Females outnumbered males among donors, who were mostly white British; clonal diversity was possibly underestimated. Spike-wide vaccine-associated CD4 TCRs dominated at 160-218 and 743-854. Baseline seropositivity occurred in only a handful of AZD1222 recipients. Two doses of AZD1222 preceded a rise in Spike-specific TCR breadth and depth.

This chain uses TRBV30 with TRBJ1-6, with D unclear. The TCR sequence derives from an adult in good health. The source material was peripheral blood, sampled on day 0 of MenACWY control vaccination. CDR3 region: CANSARAGNSPLHF. In nucleotides, the CDR3 is TGTGCCAATTCGGCACGGGCGGGGAACTCACCCCTCCACTTT.